This T cell receptor (beta chain) emerged from a study of T cell repertoires in cytomegalovirus infection (dated by TCRdb to between 2017 and 2020). Background for the entire study: Recently identified HLA-C-restricted CMV epitopes, whose presentation resists viral immunomodulation, were targeted by peptide stimulations together with well-studied HLA-B-restricted epitopes. Because public TCR beta signatures pointed to carriage of CMV infection together with the matching HLA type, the HLA type of each donor mattered for the analysis. The study at large found these results: In the ex vivo response, HLA-C-restricted CMV-specific TCR beta clonotypes were dominant, and in two of eight donors the single most frequent clonotype came from this HLA-C-restricted group. Carriers of CMV infection plus the relevant HLA type were discriminated by the cumulative frequency of public TCR beta family members in the study cohort and in an independent roughly 370-donor cohort.

The sample was run on an Illumina HiSeq 1500. Using fastp at Q25 and MiXCR, TCRdb reprocessed the public reads and kept productive beta chains. Rows with one shared CDR3 protein collapse into an entry with the most common genes and DNA. The sample table holds roughly 280,000 distinct CDR3 sequences, of which approximately 22% were seen once. Clones ranked in the top ten supply around 20% of the sample. The table lists this clonotype with a few counts. It lacks a known antigen. No much larger clone is present one base from it, and per-base qualities are unavailable. This sample's treatment or condition label indicates: in vitro stimulation with specific CMV peptide epitopes to enrich CMV-specific T cells. The junction carries 9 bases between V and J, which are trimmed by 6 bases and 1 base respectively. The CDR3 contains 14 residues, cysteine and phenylalanine counted. The CDR3 DNA has 42 bases and is translated from base 1.

The sample in question was cultured PBMCs, obtained from culture after CMV antigen stimulation. The sequence was obtained from a human donor in good health (CMV status not recorded). Some clones in this sample may be carry-over from other donors' samples. The rearranged chain carries TRBV12-3 or TRBV12-4 and TRBJ2-2; perhaps TRBD1 is the D gene, with 5 bases matching. DNA sequence: TGTGCCAGCAGCCTAGGGGAGAACACCGGGGAGCTGTTTTTT. This codes for CASSLGENTGELFF.